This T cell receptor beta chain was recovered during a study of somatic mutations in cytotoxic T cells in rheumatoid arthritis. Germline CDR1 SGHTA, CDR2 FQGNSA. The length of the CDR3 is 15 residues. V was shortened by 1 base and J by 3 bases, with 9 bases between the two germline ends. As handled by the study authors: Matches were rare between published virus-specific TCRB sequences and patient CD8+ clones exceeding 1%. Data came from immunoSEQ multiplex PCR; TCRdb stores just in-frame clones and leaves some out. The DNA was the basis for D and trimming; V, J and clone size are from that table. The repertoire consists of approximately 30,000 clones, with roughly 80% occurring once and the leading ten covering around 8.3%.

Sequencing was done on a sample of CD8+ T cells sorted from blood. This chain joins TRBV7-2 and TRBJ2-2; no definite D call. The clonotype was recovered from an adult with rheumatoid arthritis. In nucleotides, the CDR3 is TGTGCCAGCAGCTTAGTAAGGACCCACACCGGGGAGCTGTTTTTT. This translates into CASSLVRTHTGELFF.